The source of this T cell receptor beta chain is a study of blood T cell repertoires in COVID-19. In the study overall: Both acute and convalescent COVID-19 samples were obtained from the United States, Italy and Spain. T cells, B-cell-depleted T cells, or PBMCs provided the cDNA or gDNA that served as material.

This clone was counted between two and nine times. Some clones are missing from TCRdb's copy, which holds only in-frame ones; the method was immunoSEQ multiplex PCR. This table has just over 150,000 clones, roughly 79% appearing once. The CDR3 has 13 amino acids. V lost 6 bases, J lost 6 bases, and 7 bases stayed unmatched. The V call is TRBV12-3 or TRBV12-4, the J call TRBJ1-2; 7 bases map to TRBD1. Sequencing was performed on peripheral blood. The TCR was taken from a woman older than 75 with acute or convalescent COVID-19. The CDR3 sequence is CASSYRGVDGYTF. CDR3 sequence (DNA): TGTGCCAGCAGCTACAGGGGAGTTGATGGCTACACCTTC.